This T cell receptor beta chain is from a study of STAT5B mutations in CD4+ large granular lymphocyte leukemia. Only one count was recorded for this clone. The antigen is unknown. Here immunoSEQ multiplex PCR was the method, and the copy in TCRdb shows in-frame clones only, minus some. The sample holds tens of thousands of clones, around 82% seen once. General study points: TRBV06-family usage was enriched in top patient clones (8/27) versus controls (2/35). Patient CD4-sorted repertoires looked more clonal than healthy CD4+ repertoires, even without putative leukemic clones. Without HLA matching, higher CD4+ than CD8+ T-LGLL clonality could reflect small sample size.

Controls came from buffy coats of healthy blood donors. The CDR3 runs 16 residues. The V gene's germline CDR1 is SGHNT and CDR2 YYREEE (reference sequence). Unmatched junction bases numbered 10, after V lost 4 bases and J lost 4 bases. The sequenced material came from CD4+ T cells from blood buffy coats. The J gene is TRBJ2-3, the V gene TRBV5-4, with TRBD2 identical over 9 bases. The clonotype was recovered from a human donor in good health. The DNA of the CDR3 is TGTGCCAGCAGCCCTGGGGGGACTAGCTTAGCAGATACGCAGTATTTT. Translation gives CASSPGGTSLADTQYF.